A single sample is the source of the 8 T cell receptor beta chains below, sequenced in a study of cytomegalovirus exposure and HLA in healthy donors. The primer mix had 60 Vbeta and 13 Jbeta primers. Sequencing used immunoSEQ multiplex PCR; TCRdb keeps in-frame clones, though not all of them. The profile covers about 230,000 clones, with approximately 82% appearing a single time and approximately 0.62% taken by the ten largest. Input material: PBMCs. The receptor set was obtained from a woman in her thirties or forties in good health and CMV-seronegative.

The chain uses TRBV7-9 and TRBJ2-7; 10 nucleotides align to TRBD1. The ends lost 5 bases at V and 5 bases at J; junction bases unmatched: 9. Germline V gives CDR1 SEHNR, CDR2 FQNEAQ (reference sequence). CDR3 length: 15 amino acids. CDR3: CASSPGQGLLDEQYF. In DNA form, the CDR3 reads TGTGCCAGCAGCCCGGGACAGGGGTTATTAGACGAGCAGTACTTC.

The V call is TRBV19, the J call TRBJ1-5; tentatively, D is TRBD1 (5 bases). CDR3 length: 12 residues. Trimming removed 6 bases from V and 5 bases from J, with 8 bases in between. CDR1 LNHDA and CDR2 SQIVND come from the germline V gene (reference sequence). Here the CDR3 DNA reads TGTGCCAGTAGGGGGCTGGATCAGCCCCAGCATTTT. It is translated as CASRGLDQPQHF.

This clone was found a few times. V and J are TRBV6-5 and TRBJ1-2; 7 bases line up with TRBD1. Trimming cost V 6 bases and J 4 bases; bases outside gene matches: 2. The CDR3 is 12 residues long. From germline, CDR1 is MNHEY and CDR2 SVGAGI. For the CDR3, the DNA is TGTGCCAGCAGGGGGGACAGCTATGGCTACACCTTC. It translates to CASRGDSYGYTF.

V usage is TRBV11-3 and J usage is TRBJ1-6, with D maybe TRBD1 (6 bases). V lost 10 bases, J lost 8 bases, and 18 bases lay in between. The CDR3 runs 14 residues. CDR1 and CDR2 from the germline V gene are SGHNT and YENEEA. CDR3 amino acids: CATPKGQPYSPLHF. Written as DNA, the CDR3 is TGTGCCACACCAAAAGGACAGCCTTATTCACCCCTCCACTTT.

The rearrangement uses TRBV7-6 and TRBJ1-3; the match to TRBD1 covers 7 bases. The CDR3 runs to 13 residues. Unmatched junction bases numbered 5, after V lost 3 bases and J lost 9 bases. CDR1 and CDR2 (germline): SGHVS, FNYEAQ. This CDR3 is CASSFQGGPTIYF. DNA for the CDR3: TGTGCCAGCAGCTTTCAGGGGGGCCCCACCATATATTTT.

This clone was seen a few times. The junction and the germline gene differ at one end; a read error may be behind it. V is TRBV7-7 and J is TRBJ2-1, with 7 bases that match TRBD1. Germline lookup yields CDR1 SSHAT and CDR2 FNYEAQ (reference sequence). The CDR3 runs 14 residues. The chain's CDR3 is CASSQTGWEDEQFF. The CDR3 DNA reads TGTGCTAGCAGTCAGACAGGGTGGGAAGATGAGCAGTTCTTC.

The chain employs TRBV19 and TRBJ2-7; 8 nucleotides align to TRBD1. CDR1 is LNHDA and CDR2 is SQIVND in the germline V gene (reference sequence). Trimming removed 5 bases from V and 1 base from J; junction bases left unmatched: 7. CDR3 length equals 15 residues. Written as DNA, the CDR3 is TGTGCCAGTAGTCCGGGACAGGTTTTATCCTACGAGCAGTACTTC. Translation gives CASSPGQVLSYEQYF.

This sequence joins TRBV29-1 and TRBJ2-3; D is unresolved. Looked up from germline, CDR1 is SQVTM and CDR2 is ANQGSEA. This CDR3 spans 14 amino acids. V lost 8 bases and J 0 bases, leaving 15 bases between the germline ends. CDR3 sequence reads: CSLRFPPSTDTQYF. In nucleotides, the CDR3 is TGCAGCCTACGATTTCCCCCCAGCACAGATACGCAGTATTTT.